This TCR beta chain is drawn from a study of shared clonotypes between healthy human individuals. Using around 180 ng DNA, tens of thousands of T cell genomes, the sorted-subset replicate PCRs were run. Clones were sequenced by immunoSEQ multiplex PCR, and TCRdb holds only the in-frame ones, with some missing. The sample consists of some 1,100,000 clones, roughly 74% of them appearing once. The ends were cut back, 4 bases at V and 1 base at J, with 17 bases in the middle. Germline loops: CDR1 SGHRS, CDR2 YFSETQ. This CDR3 contains 16 residues. Specimen: memory CD4+ T cells from PBMCs. The subset: CD45RA-negative fraction. This clonotype originated in a man younger than 35 in good health. Some clones in this sample may be carry-over from other donors' samples. The V gene is TRBV5-1, the J gene TRBJ2-5; D might be TRBD1 (6 bases). The CDR3, as DNA: TGCGCCAGCAGCATGGGGGCGACAGTTATCCAAGAGACCCAGTACTTC. Translated: CASSMGATVIQETQYF.